This T cell receptor (beta chain) was obtained from a study of OX40 agonist ivuxolimab in advanced cancers. About the study: Patients' therapy was ivuxolimab, an antibody that acts as an agonist of OX40 (CD134). Prior anti-PD-1, anti-PD-L1 or anti-CTLA-4 therapy did not bar entry, and approximately 40% had some. With a range of 23 to 79, age averaged 60 years, and nearly 85% were male.

Notes on this clone: Its antigen remains unidentified. Other DNA sequences in the same sample also yield this CDR3.

Findings of the study overall: At 0.1 to 3.0 mg/kg and by week 6, CD4+ and CD8+ T cells in the blood had expanded clonally.

TCRdb's copy holds only in-frame clones and misses some; the assay was immunoSEQ multiplex PCR. The sample contains roughly 80,000 clones, about nine tenths of which appear only once. Specimen: CD4+ or CD8+ T cells sorted from blood, collected in a trial of the OX40 agonist ivuxolimab. The TCR sequence derives from an adult with an advanced solid tumor such as melanoma, head and neck, liver or kidney cancer.

The CDR3 sequence is CASSFTDTQYF. DNA for the CDR3: TGTGCCAGCAGCTTTACAGATACGCAGTATTTT. The chain carries TRBV5-4 and TRBJ2-3; D gene ambiguous. The germline CDR1 and CDR2 sequences are SGHNT and YYREEE (reference sequence). Trimming left V 2 bases short and J 3 bases short, with 1 base between. This CDR3 comprises 11 residues. The entire variable domain, with the rest obtained from reference TRBV5-4 and TRBJ2-3, is as follows: ETGVTQSPTHLIKTRGQQVTLRCSSQSGHNTVSWYQQALGQGPQFIFQYYREEENGRGNFPPRFSGLQFPNYSSELNVNALELDDSALYLCASSFTDTQYFGPGTRLTVL.